The next 29 T cell receptor beta chains were all read from a single sample in a study of blood T cell repertoires in COVID-19. Only in-frame clones appear in the TCRdb table, and some are missing; sequencing was by immunoSEQ multiplex PCR. The repertoire includes 250,000 to 300,000 clones, 80% to 90% of them detected once, and 1.5% to 2% sits in the top ten. The sequencing sample was made of PBMCs or T cells enriched from blood (not recorded which). The receptors here all came from a woman between 45 and 65 years old who had recovered from COVID-19.

The genes are TRBV7-9 and TRBJ1-2, with D perhaps matching TRBD1 (6 bases). V dropped 7 bases and J dropped 9 bases, with 15 bases sitting between them. Per germline, CDR1 SEHNR and CDR2 FQNEAQ (reference sequence). The CDR3 consists of 12 residues. The CDR3 reads CASTSNRVRYTF. CDR3 nucleotides: TGTGCCAGCACTTCGAACAGGGTTCGCTACACCTTC.

The chain recombines TRBV5-4 with TRBJ1-3, with 8 positions matching TRBD1. CDR1 and CDR2 (germline): SGHNT, YYREEE (reference sequence). The CDR3 runs 15 residues. V lost 3 bases and J lost 0; bases outside the gene matches: 2. In nucleotides, the CDR3 is TGTGCCAGCAGCTGGGACAGGAGCTCTGGAAACACCATATATTTT. This translates into CASSWDRSSGNTIYF. Full variable domain (missing parts from reference TRBV5-4 and TRBJ1-3): ETGVTQSPTHLIKTRGQQVTLRCSSQSGHNTVSWYQQALGQGPQFIFQYYREEENGRGNFPPRFSGLQFPNYSSELNVNALELDDSALYLCASSWDRSSGNTIYFGEGSWLTVV.

This clone was seen a few times. V is TRBV7-9 and J is TRBJ1-4, with unresolved D. Trimming cost V 3 bases and J 3 bases, with 14 bases left between them. Germline CDR1 is SEHNR and CDR2 is FQNEAQ (reference sequence). The CDR3 has 16 amino acids. The CDR3 is CASSFYLFAANEKLFF. Written as DNA, the CDR3 is TGTGCCAGCAGCTTCTATCTGTTCGCGGCTAATGAAAAACTGTTTTTT.

This clone showed up just a few times. This chain joins TRBV12-2 and TRBJ1-1; TRBD1, the table's D call, was not compared with the DNA. TRBV12-2 is given as a pseudogene. This CDR3 spans 19 amino acids. CDR3 sequence reads: CASRLTSRGRALMNTEAFF. The CDR3 DNA reads TGTGCAAGTCGCTTAACCTCGAGGGGGCGCGCCCTTATGAACACTGAAGCTTTCTTT.

The chain recombines TRBV29-1 with TRBJ2-2; no clear D gene. The CDR3 is made up of 12 amino acids. Germline V lookup: CDR1 SQVTM, CDR2 ANQGSEA. V shed 4 bases and J shed 4 bases, with 7 bases lying between them. The CDR3 region has the DNA TGCAGCGTTGGTTCAGGCACCGGGGAGCTGTTTTTT. Its translation is CSVGSGTGELFF.

The J gene is TRBJ2-2, the V gene TRBV18; a weak D match, TRBD2 (6 bases). There are 16 residues in the CDR3. The V and J ends lost 3 bases and 0 bases respectively, with 11 bases between them. Per the germline V gene, CDR1 is KGHSH and CDR2 is LQKENI. The CDR3, as DNA: TGTGCCAGCTCACCCCCAGGAGGGGCGAACACCGGGGAGCTGTTTTTT. Its translation is CASSPPGGANTGELFF.

The chain combines TRBV5-1 with TRBJ1-2, with D tentatively TRBD1 (5 bases). V was pared by 0 bases and J by 5 bases, with 14 bases between. The CDR3 extends over 15 amino acids. Germline CDR1 SGHRS, CDR2 YFSETQ. The chain's CDR3 is CASSLEGSSRYGYTF. CDR3 sequence (DNA): TGCGCCAGCAGCTTGGAGGGGTCCTCCAGGTATGGCTACACCTTC.

The genes are TRBV27 and TRBJ2-1; D might be TRBD1 (6 bases). Trimming took off 6 bases at V and 8 bases at J, with 11 bases between the two ends. Germline lookup yields CDR1 MNHEY and CDR2 SMNVEV (reference sequence). The CDR3 is made up of 12 amino acids. Here the CDR3 DNA reads TGTGCCAGCAGCGTGTCAGGGGATGAGCAGTTCTTC. Amino acids: CASSVSGDEQFF.

This chain connects TRBV6-1 to TRBJ1-2, with 7 nucleotides matching TRBD1. The germline V gene encodes CDR1 MNHNS and CDR2 SASEGT. J gave up 6 bases and V 1 base, and 8 bases lay outside the gene matches. The length of the CDR3 is 15 residues. The CDR3 here is CASSEGRQGLDGYTF. The CDR3, as DNA: TGTGCCAGCAGTGAAGGCAGACAGGGTTTAGATGGCTACACCTTC.

The chain carries TRBV28 and TRBJ2-7; D ambiguous. Germline CDR1 reads MDHEN; CDR2 reads SYDVKM. Trimming took off 4 bases at V and 3 bases at J, with 19 bases between the two ends. CDR3 size: 16 residues. CDR3 sequence: CASSSGWKQLSYEQYF. CDR3 nucleotides: TGTGCCAGCAGTTCTGGTTGGAAACAGCTCAGCTACGAGCAGTACTTC. Based on the CDR3 plus reference TRBV28 and TRBJ2-7, the full variable domain is DVKVTQSSRYLVKRTGEKVFLECVQDMDHENMFWYRQDPGLGLRLIYFSYDVKMKEKGDIPEGYSVSREKKERFSLILESASTNQTSMYLCASSSGWKQLSYEQYFGPGTRLTVT.

The chain recombines TRBV5-5 with TRBJ2-6; no reliable D call. Deletions cut 0 bases from V and 2 bases from J, with 9 bases between. Per the germline V gene, CDR1 is SGHKS and CDR2 is YYEKEE (reference sequence). This CDR3 spans 16 amino acids. The CDR3 DNA reads TGTGCCAGCAGCTTGGTCCCAGTAACTGGGGCCAACGTCCTGACTTTC. Its translation: CASSLVPVTGANVLTF.

This chain links TRBV6-1 with TRBJ1-1, with a weak D call TRBD1 (5 bases). Germline V gene sequence: CDR1 MNHNS, CDR2 SASEGT. The V end lost 1 base, the J end lost 5 bases, and 14 bases lay between the germline ends. CDR3 length: 15 amino acids. CDR3 region: CASSEGGVRATEAFF. The CDR3 DNA sequence: TGTGCCAGCAGTGAAGGGGGGGTCAGGGCTACTGAAGCTTTCTTT.

The rearrangement joins TRBV27 to TRBJ2-5, with unresolved D. The V end was cut by 5 bases, the J end by 2 bases, with 15 bases between. The CDR3 consists of 15 residues. Germline CDR1 MNHEY, CDR2 SMNVEV (reference sequence). In DNA, the CDR3 is TGTGCCAGCAGTGCACGACACCCACTGCAAGAGACCCAGTACTTC. Its protein is CASSARHPLQETQYF.

The CDR3: CASSIGRGGLANNEQFF. The CDR3 bases are TGTGCCAGTAGTATAGGTCGGGGGGGACTAGCTAACAATGAGCAGTTCTTC. The V and J genes are TRBV19 and TRBJ2-1; 9 bases agree with TRBD2. With 1 base clipped from V and 5 bases from J, the junction kept 9 bases outside the gene matches. This CDR3 contains 17 residues. The germline gives CDR1 LNHDA, CDR2 SQIVND (reference sequence).

The rearrangement links TRBV7-3 to TRBJ2-3, with 8 bases identical to TRBD1. Germline loops: CDR1 SGHTA, CDR2 FQGTGA. V dropped 5 bases and J dropped 6; count of bases not matched to a gene: 4. This CDR3 is built from 13 residues. The CDR3 DNA sequence: TGTGCCAGCAGCCGGACAGGGTGGGATACGCAGTATTTT. This sequence encodes CASSRTGWDTQYF. The variable domain in full, with the rest retrieved from reference TRBV7-3 and TRBJ2-3, is GAGVSQTPSNKVTEKGKYVELRCDPISGHTALYWYRQSLGQGPEFLIYFQGTGAADDSGLPNDRFFAVRPEGSVSTLKIQRTERGDSAVYLCASSRTGWDTQYFGPGTRLTVL.

The CDR3 coding sequence is TGTGCCAGCAGCTCGGGACTAGCGACCTACAATGAGCAGTTCTTC. The encoded protein is CASSSGLATYNEQFF. V is TRBV9 and J is TRBJ2-1, with 10 bases aligning to TRBD2. The CDR3 covers 15 residues. Trimming at V came to 4 bases and at J to 2 bases, leaving 3 bases not matched to a gene. From germline, CDR1 is SGDLS and CDR2 YYNGEE.

The V gene is TRBV4-1, the J gene TRBJ1-1; D gene ambiguous. V dropped 6 bases and J dropped 4 bases, with 12 bases sitting between them. This CDR3 comprises 13 residues. CDR1 and CDR2 (germline): MGHRA, YSYEKL. The chain's CDR3 is CASRERRVTEAFF. The CDR3 DNA reads as TGCGCCAGCAGAGAGAGGAGAGTCACTGAAGCTTTCTTT.

The chain uses TRBV9 and TRBJ2-2, with D perhaps matching TRBD1 (6 bases). This CDR3 region has 16 residues. Trimming pared 0 bases from V and 3 bases from J, leaving 12 bases between. Germline-derived CDR1 and CDR2 are SGDLS and YYNGEE. DNA for the CDR3: TGTGCCAGCAGCGTAGAGGTGCAGGGGCACACCGGGGAGCTGTTTTTT. It is translated as CASSVEVQGHTGELFF.

This chain joins TRBV10-3 and TRBJ2-5, with D possibly matching TRBD1 (6 bases). Germline loops: CDR1 ENHRY, CDR2 SYGVKD. The CDR3 has 13 residues. Trimming left V 9 bases short and J 5 bases short, with 16 bases between. CDR3 amino acids: CAINRVWAETQYF. DNA of the CDR3: TGTGCCATTAACAGGGTGTGGGCGGAGACCCAGTACTTC.

The chain recombines TRBV28 with TRBJ1-1; D possibly corresponds to TRBD1 (5 bases). The V gene lost 3 bases and the J gene lost 0 bases, with 11 bases spanning the gap. This CDR3 region has 15 residues. Per germline, CDR1 MDHEN and CDR2 SYDVKM. CDR3 protein: CASSFPGGLNTEAFF. CDR3 nucleotide sequence: TGTGCCAGCAGTTTTCCCGGGGGTCTGAACACTGAAGCTTTCTTT.

This clone was seen only once. The chain couples TRBV7-3 to TRBJ2-3; D remains unclear. The CDR3 has 13 residues. Trimming removed 5 bases from V and 0 bases from J, with 6 bases in between. The V gene's germline CDR1 is SGHTA and CDR2 FQGTGA. The CDR3 loop reads CASSLLSTDTQYF. The CDR3 coding sequence is TGTGCCAGCAGCCTCCTCAGCACAGATACGCAGTATTTT.

This chain links TRBV14 with TRBJ2-4; a weak D match, TRBD2 (6 bases). Trimming removed 1 base from V and 3 bases from J, with 22 bases in between. The CDR3 runs to 19 residues. Germline CDR1 and CDR2: SGHDN and FVKESK. CDR3 sequence reads: CASSQVGLGSGRGKNIQYF. For the CDR3, the DNA is TGTGCCAGCAGCCAAGTCGGATTGGGAAGCGGGCGGGGCAAAAACATTCAGTACTTC.

The CDR3 sequence: CATGGTGNTDTQYF. The CDR3 DNA sequence: TGTGCCACCGGCGGTACAGGGAATACAGATACGCAGTATTTT. The rearrangement joins TRBV24-1 to TRBJ2-3; TRBD1 is a possible D gene (6 bases). Trimming stripped 9 bases from V and 3 bases from J, with 15 bases between. This CDR3 comprises 14 residues. Germline V CDR1 and CDR2: KGHDR, SFDVKD.

This rearrangement joins TRBV18 to TRBJ1-1; 9 nucleotides align to TRBD1. Unmatched junction bases numbered 5, after V lost 6 bases and J lost 6 bases. The CDR3 sequence is 13 residues long. Germline values: CDR1 KGHSH, CDR2 LQKENI. CDR3 residues: CASSLGTGPEAFF. CDR3 nucleotide sequence: TGTGCCAGCTCTCTCGGGACAGGGCCTGAAGCTTTCTTT.

The rearrangement joins TRBV3-1 (or the pseudogene TRBV3-2) to TRBJ2-6; D possibly corresponds to TRBD2 (6 bases). CDR1 and CDR2 from the germline V gene are LGHDT and YNNKEL (reference sequence). V lost 4 bases and J 2 bases, leaving 18 bases between the germline ends. The CDR3 loop spans 18 amino acids. CDR3 residues: CASSLGGLRVAGANVLTF. CDR3 sequence (DNA): TGTGCCAGCAGCCTGGGGGGACTCAGGGTCGCTGGGGCCAACGTCCTGACTTTC.

The chain employs TRBV28 and TRBJ2-7, with D possibly being TRBD1 (5 bases). The CDR3 has 12 amino acids. V lost 5 bases and J 3 bases, leaving 8 bases between the germline ends. Germline V gives CDR1 MDHEN, CDR2 SYDVKM. CDR3 bases: TGTGCCAGCAGTGAAACAGGCTACGAGCAGTACTTC. It translates to CASSETGYEQYF.

The chain employs TRBV4-1 and TRBJ2-1, with TRBD2 identical over 7 bases. With V trimmed by 2 bases and J by 0 bases, 7 bases remained unmatched. The germline CDR1 and CDR2 sequences are MGHRA and YSYEKL. The CDR3 is made up of 17 amino acids. CDR3 sequence: CASSQLDGRSSYNEQFF. DNA for the CDR3: TGCGCCAGCAGCCAATTGGACGGGAGGAGCTCCTACAATGAGCAGTTCTTC.

The genes are TRBV10-3 and TRBJ2-1; TRBD2 might be the D (7 bases). V lost 3 bases to trimming and J lost 8 bases, with 17 bases between them. The CDR3 is made up of 15 amino acids. CDR1 is ENHRY and CDR2 is SYGVKD in the germline V gene. DNA of the CDR3: TGTGCCATCAGTGACCGGACTAGGGGGGCCCATGAGCAGTTCTTC. It encodes CAISDRTRGAHEQFF.

This chain uses TRBV19 with TRBJ2-2; D is undetermined. V lost 9 bases and J lost 1, with 6 bases in between. Germline CDR1 and CDR2: LNHDA and SQIVND (reference sequence). The length of the CDR3 is 12 residues. The CDR3 here is CASARNTGELFF. The DNA of the CDR3 is TGTGCCAGCGCTAGGAACACCGGGGAGCTGTTTTTT.